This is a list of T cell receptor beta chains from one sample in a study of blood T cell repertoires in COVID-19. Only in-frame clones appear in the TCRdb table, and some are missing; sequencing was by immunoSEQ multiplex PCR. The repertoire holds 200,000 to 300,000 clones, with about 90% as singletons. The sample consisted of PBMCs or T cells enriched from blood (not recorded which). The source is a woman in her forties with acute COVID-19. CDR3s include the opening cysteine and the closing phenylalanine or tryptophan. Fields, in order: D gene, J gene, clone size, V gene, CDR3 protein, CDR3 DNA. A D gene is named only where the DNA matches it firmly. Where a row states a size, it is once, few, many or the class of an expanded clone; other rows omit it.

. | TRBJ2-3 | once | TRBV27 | CASRENFGPTDTQYF | TGTGCCAGCAGGGAGAATTTTGGTCCCACAGATACGCAGTATTTT
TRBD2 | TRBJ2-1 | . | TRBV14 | CASSYLAGGRYEQFF | TGTGCCAGCAGCTACTTGGCGGGAGGTCGGTATGAGCAGTTCTTC
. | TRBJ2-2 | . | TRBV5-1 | CASSLVGQGPGELFF | TGCGCCAGCAGCTTGGTTGGGCAGGGGCCCGGGGAGCTGTTTTTT
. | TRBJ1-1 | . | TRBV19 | CASSIMGHSLNTEAFF | TGTGCCAGTAGTATAATGGGACACTCCTTGAACACTGAAGCTTTCTTT
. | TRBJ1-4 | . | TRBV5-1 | CASSAQGAGDEKLFF | TGCGCCAGCAGCGCACAGGGAGCTGGGGATGAAAAACTGTTTTTT
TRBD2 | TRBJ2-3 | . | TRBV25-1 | CASNLGSSGSTDTQYF | TGTGCCAGCAACCTGGGGTCTAGCGGTAGCACAGATACGCAGTATTTT
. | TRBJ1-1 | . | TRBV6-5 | CASRLDSVNTEAFF | TGTGCCAGCAGACTGGACAGCGTGAACACTGAAGCTTTCTTT
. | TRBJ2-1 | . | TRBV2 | CASTGGGRNEQFF | TGTGCCAGCACCGGCGGGGGCCGCAATGAGCAGTTCTTC
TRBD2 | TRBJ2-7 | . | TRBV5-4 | CASRAGVLAGEQYF | TGTGCCAGCCGAGCGGGAGTTCTGGCTGGGGAGCAGTACTTC
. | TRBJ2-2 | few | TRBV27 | CASSLLGGGNTGELFF | TGTGCCAGCAGTTTATTGGGGGGTGGGAACACCGGGGAGCTGTTTTTT
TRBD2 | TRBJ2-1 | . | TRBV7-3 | CASSLGAGGENEQFF | TGTGCCAGCAGCTTAGGGGCGGGAGGGGAAAATGAGCAGTTCTTC
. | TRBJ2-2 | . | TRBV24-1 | CATQVSGELFF | TGTGCCACACAGGTTTCCGGGGAGCTGTTTTTT
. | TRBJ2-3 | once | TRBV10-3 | CAISELDTQYF | TGTGCCATCAGTGAGCTAGATACGCAGTATTTT
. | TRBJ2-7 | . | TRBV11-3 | CASSLNSGDYYEQYF | TGTGCCAGCAGCTTAAATAGCGGAGATTACTACGAGCAGTACTTC
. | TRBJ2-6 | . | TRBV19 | CASSIEAGSGANVLTF | TGTGCCAGTAGTATAGAGGCAGGGTCTGGGGCCAACGTCCTGACTTTC
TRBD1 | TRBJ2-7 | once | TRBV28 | CASSSAGQGSYEQYF | TGTGCCAGCAGTTCGGCTGGACAGGGATCCTACGAGCAGTACTTC
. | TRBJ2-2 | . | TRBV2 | CASWTENTGELFF | TGTGCCAGCTGGACAGAGAACACCGGGGAGCTGTTTTTT